Detailed here is one T cell receptor (beta chain). This sample is part of a study of blood T cells in healthy people across ages. Study at large: Template switching caught about one barcoded beta molecule for each two T cells.

Next came a second PCR, run for about 6 to 11 cycles, which used a sample-barcoded 5' primer along with a J-beta primer mix. Each TCR beta cDNA got a 12-nucleotide random molecular identifier. The study obtained at least 2.5 million CDR3-containing paired-end reads from every sample. TCRdb passed the 5' RACE reads through MiXCR, listing each CDR3 protein once. Among 1.5 million to 2 million distinct CDR3 sequences listed, about 50% were seen once. Donors were systemically healthy Caucasian individuals from Russia aged roughly 6 to 95 years. The CDR3 runs 11 residues. Trimming took 6 bases from V and 11 from J, leaving 11 bases between them. Germline lookup yields CDR1 MDHEN and CDR2 SYDVKM.

The chain has TRBV28 and TRBJ2-1; a weak D match, TRBD1 (6 bases). Sample: blood. This receptor was identified in a woman aged 40 to 50 in good health. CDR3 amino acids: CASRLGDKQFF. The CDR3 coding sequence is TGTGCCAGCAGACTAGGGGACAAGCAGTTCTTC.